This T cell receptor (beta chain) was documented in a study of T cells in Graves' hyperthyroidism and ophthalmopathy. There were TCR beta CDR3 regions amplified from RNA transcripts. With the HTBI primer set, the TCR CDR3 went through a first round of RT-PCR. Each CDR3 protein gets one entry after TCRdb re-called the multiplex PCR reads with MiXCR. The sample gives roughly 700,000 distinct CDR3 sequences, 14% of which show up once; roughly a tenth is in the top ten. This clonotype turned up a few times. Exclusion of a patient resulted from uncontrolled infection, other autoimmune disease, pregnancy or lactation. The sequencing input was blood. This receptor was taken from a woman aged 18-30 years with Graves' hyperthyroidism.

The CDR3 DNA is TGTGCCAGTAGTCCGCGGGACAGAGGACTCTATAGCAATCAGCCCCAGCATTTT. The encoded protein is CASSPRDRGLYSNQPQHF. This chain joins TRBV19 and TRBJ1-5; the match to TRBD1 covers 7 bases. Germline lookup yields CDR1 LNHDA and CDR2 SQIVND (reference sequence). The CDR3 totals 18 residues. V lost 5 bases and J lost 0; bases outside the gene matches: 13.